Below, 4 T cell receptor beta chains from the same sample are listed, as sequenced in a study of radiotherapy plus CTLA-4 blockade in lung cancer. Data came from immunoSEQ multiplex PCR; TCRdb stores just in-frame clones and leaves some out. The sample lists around 40,000 clones, about 86% occurring once. The specimen was peripheral blood, collected from a patient treated with radiotherapy plus ipilimumab. Receptors were obtained from a human donor with non-small cell lung cancer whose response to radiotherapy plus ipilimumab could not be evaluated.

The V call is TRBV15, the J call TRBJ1-6; D is unresolved. Trimming shortened V by 0 bases and J by 9 bases, and 6 bases separated the two germline ends. Germline V gene lookup returns CDR1 LNHNV and CDR2 YYDKDF (reference sequence). The CDR3 is 13 amino acids. Here the CDR3 reads CATSRDFGSPLHF. CDR3 coding DNA: TGTGCCACCAGCAGAGATTTCGGTTCACCCCTCCACTTT.

The rearrangement joins TRBV6-5 to TRBJ2-2; 8 bases are a match to TRBD2. Germline assignment: CDR1 MNHEY and CDR2 SVGAGI. This CDR3 is 15 amino acids long. J lost 1 base, V lost 4 bases, and 2 bases had no gene match. The CDR3 coding sequence is TGTGCCAGCAGTTCCGGGACTAGGAACACCGGGGAGCTGTTTTTT. Its protein product is CASSSGTRNTGELFF.

The chain combines TRBV9 with TRBJ2-1, with D unclear. The V and J ends lost 0 bases and 9 bases respectively, with 7 bases between them. Germline-derived CDR1 and CDR2 are SGDLS and YYNGEE. CDR3 size: 12 residues. The CDR3 DNA reads TGTGCCAGCAGCGTAGGTACGGGTGAGCAGTTCTTC. Encoded protein: CASSVGTGEQFF. Drawing the rest from reference TRBV9 and TRBJ2-1, the complete variable domain is DSGVTQTPKHLITATGQRVTLRCSPRSGDLSVYWYQQSLDQGLQFLIQYYNGEERAKGNILERFSAQQFPDLHSELNLSSLELGDSALYFCASSVGTGEQFFGPGTRLTVL.

The V and J genes are TRBV5-6 and TRBJ1-1; 8 nucleotides align to TRBD1. The CDR3 runs to 15 residues. The V gene end was trimmed by 0 bases and the J gene end by 1 base; junction bases not matched to a gene: 2. The germline gives CDR1 SGHDT, CDR2 YYEEEE. For the CDR3, the DNA is TGTGCCAGCAGCTTGGGGGGACAGGAGAACACTGAAGCTTTCTTT. It is translated as CASSLGGQENTEAFF.